These T cell receptor beta chains were read from a single sample in a study of patients and donors after allogeneic stem cell transplantation. MiXCR was run by TCRdb on the RT-PCR reads, yielding one entry per CDR3 protein. Of fewer than 75,000 distinct CDR3 sequences in the sample, approximately 12% were seen once. Sequencing was done on a sample of blood, either unsorted or a sorted T cell fraction (not recorded which). These receptors were obtained from a human donor who was either an allogeneic HSCT recipient or a stem cell or donor lymphocyte infusion donor (not recorded which). It is not recorded whose cells these are; they may come from a transplant donor. The CDR3 runs from the conserved cysteine through the conserved F or W. The order of the fields is V gene, clone size, J gene, D gene, CDR3 DNA, CDR3 protein. D genes are given only for firm matches. Not every row has a clone size; where given, it reads once, few, many or a size class.

V gene: TRBV29-1; clone size: -; J gene: TRBJ2-3; D gene: TRBD1; CDR3 DNA: TGCAGCGTTACTGGGACAGGGGGCGGAGATACGCAGTATTTT; CDR3 protein: CSVTGTGGGDTQYF
V gene: TRBV10-3; clone size: many; J gene: TRBJ2-1; D gene: TRBD2; CDR3 DNA: TGTGCCATCAGTGAGGGGACTAGCGGGAGGAGGGCCTACAATGAGCAGTTCTTC; CDR3 protein: CAISEGTSGRRAYNEQFF
V gene: TRBV20-1; clone size: -; J gene: TRBJ2-7; D gene: -; CDR3 DNA: TGCAGTGCTAGAGATAGGAGCAGAATCAACTCCTACGAGCAGTACTTC; CDR3 protein: CSARDRSRINSYEQYF
V gene: TRBV6-5; clone size: few; J gene: TRBJ2-5; D gene: -; CDR3 DNA: TGTGCCAGCAGTTACTCGCAGGGAGTGTCCGGAGAGACCCAGTACTTC; CDR3 protein: CASSYSQGVSGETQYF
V gene: TRBV20-1; clone size: few; J gene: TRBJ1-5; D gene: -; CDR3 DNA: TGCAGTGCTAGAGATCGTTCGTTGAAGGGTGAGGCTTGGGTTATCCAGCCCCAGCATTTT; CDR3 protein: CSARDRSLKGEAWVIQPQHF
V gene: TRBV12-3/TRBV12-4; clone size: -; J gene: TRBJ2-1; D gene: TRBD2; CDR3 DNA: TGTGCCAGCACCCCACCCCCTAGCGGGTTATACAATGAGCAGTTCTTC; CDR3 protein: CASTPPPSGLYNEQFF
V gene: TRBV3-1; clone size: many; J gene: TRBJ1-3; D gene: -; CDR3 DNA: TGTGCCAGCAGCCAATCCCGGAGTGGAAACACCATATATTTT; CDR3 protein: CASSQSRSGNTIYF
V gene: TRBV27; clone size: -; J gene: TRBJ2-1; D gene: TRBD2; CDR3 DNA: TGTGCCAGCAGTACCGGGACTAGCGGAAATGAGCAGTTCTTC; CDR3 protein: CASSTGTSGNEQFF
V gene: TRBV16; clone size: many; J gene: TRBJ2-1; D gene: -; CDR3 DNA: TGTGCCAGCAGCCCCGGTCTAGCGCAGAATGAGCAGTTCTTC; CDR3 protein: CASSPGLAQNEQFF
V gene: TRBV7-6; clone size: -; J gene: TRBJ2-7; D gene: TRBD2; CDR3 DNA: TGTGCCAGCAGCTCTAGGGCACCCGGGACTAGCGGTTACGAGCAGTACTTC; CDR3 protein: CASSSRAPGTSGYEQYF
V gene: TRBV7-9; clone size: -; J gene: TRBJ2-5; D gene: -; CDR3 DNA: TGTGCCAGCAGCTTATGGGGGGACAACCCCTTGGAGACCCAGTACTTC; CDR3 protein: CASSLWGDNPLETQYF
V gene: TRBV10-1; clone size: -; J gene: TRBJ2-7; D gene: TRBD2; CDR3 DNA: TGCGCCAGCAGTGATCGGACTAGCGGGAGCTACGAGCAGTACTTC; CDR3 protein: CASSDRTSGSYEQYF
V gene: TRBV5-6; clone size: few; J gene: TRBJ2-1; D gene: -; CDR3 DNA: TGTGCCAGCAGCTTCCCCGGCTCGCAAAGAGTCTTC; CDR3 protein: CASSFPGSQRVF
V gene: TRBV27; clone size: many; J gene: TRBJ1-3; D gene: TRBD1; CDR3 DNA: TGTGCCAGCAGTCTTACAGGGGCTGGAAACACCATATATTTT; CDR3 protein: CASSLTGAGNTIYF
V gene: TRBV18; clone size: -; J gene: TRBJ2-4; D gene: TRBD1; CDR3 DNA: TGTGCCAGCTCACCTGGCCAGGGGGCGCCCAAAAACATTCAGTACTTC; CDR3 protein: CASSPGQGAPKNIQYF
V gene: TRBV6-5; clone size: many; J gene: TRBJ1-1; D gene: -; CDR3 DNA: TGTGCCAGCAGTTACGGGGCCGGGGTAGAGACTGAAGCTTTCTTT; CDR3 protein: CASSYGAGVETEAFF
V gene: TRBV11-2; clone size: -; J gene: TRBJ2-4; D gene: TRBD1; CDR3 DNA: TGTGCCAGCAGCTTAGATAGGGCAGGGGGCGTCTCTCTCATTCAGTACTTC; CDR3 protein: CASSLDRAGGVSLIQYF
V gene: TRBV12-3/TRBV12-4; clone size: many; J gene: TRBJ1-5; D gene: -; CDR3 DNA: TGTGCCAGCAGTTTCTGGGGGGGCCCCGCGAGCAATCAGCCCCAGCATTTT; CDR3 protein: CASSFWGGPASNQPQHF
V gene: TRBV10-3; clone size: -; J gene: TRBJ2-4; D gene: TRBD2; CDR3 DNA: TGTGCCATCCACCCATCTAGCGGCAAGACCAAAAACATTCAGTACTTC; CDR3 protein: CAIHPSSGKTKNIQYF
V gene: TRBV20-1; clone size: few; J gene: TRBJ2-7; D gene: -; CDR3 DNA: TGCAGTGCTAGGCGTTCTGACGGGGGCTACTCCTACGAGCAGTACTTC; CDR3 protein: CSARRSDGGYSYEQYF
V gene: TRBV20-1; clone size: -; J gene: TRBJ2-2; D gene: TRBD2; CDR3 DNA: TGCAGTGCTAGAGATAAGCGGGAGGAGGTCGGGGAGCTGTTTTTT; CDR3 protein: CSARDKREEVGELFF
V gene: TRBV5-1; clone size: few; J gene: TRBJ2-2; D gene: -; CDR3 DNA: TGCGCCAGCAGCTCGGACCTGGGAAGAGGCGGGGAGCTGTTTTTT; CDR3 protein: CASSSDLGRGGELFF
V gene: TRBV5-1; clone size: few; J gene: TRBJ1-2; D gene: -; CDR3 DNA: TGCGCCAGCAGCTTGGGCGGACTGAGCCCTAACTATGGCTACACCTTC; CDR3 protein: CASSLGGLSPNYGYTF